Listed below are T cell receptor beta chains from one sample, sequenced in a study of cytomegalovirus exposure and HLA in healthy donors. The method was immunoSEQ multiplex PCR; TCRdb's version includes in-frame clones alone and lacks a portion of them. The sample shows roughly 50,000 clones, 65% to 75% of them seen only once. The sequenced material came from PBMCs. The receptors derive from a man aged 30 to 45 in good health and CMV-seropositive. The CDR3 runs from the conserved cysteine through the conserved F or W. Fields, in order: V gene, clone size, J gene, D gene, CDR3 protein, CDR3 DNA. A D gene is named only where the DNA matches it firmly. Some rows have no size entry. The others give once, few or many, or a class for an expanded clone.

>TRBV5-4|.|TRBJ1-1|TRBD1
CASSNPRQGRVNTEAFF
TGTGCCAGCAGCAATCCTCGACAGGGGCGTGTGAACACTGAAGCTTTCTTT
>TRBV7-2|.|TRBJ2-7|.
CASSFLRSSYEQYF
TGTGCCAGCAGCTTTCTGCGGAGCTCCTACGAGCAGTACTTC
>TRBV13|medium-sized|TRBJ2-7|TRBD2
CASRQRGGQRGVSTYEQYF
TGTGCCAGCAGACAACGGGGGGGGCAGCGGGGGGTCTCGACCTACGAGCAGTACTTC
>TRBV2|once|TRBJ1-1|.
CASTLIGGARTEAFF
TGTGCCAGCACTCTAATCGGTGGGGCGAGAACTGAAGCTTTCTTT
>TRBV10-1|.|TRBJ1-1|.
CASRQGILVMNTEAFF
TGCGCCAGCAGGCAGGGGATTCTCGTCATGAACACTGAAGCTTTCTTT
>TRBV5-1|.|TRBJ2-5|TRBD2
CASSLSSGGLSFRTQDF
TGCGCCAGCAGCTTGTCAAGCGGGGGGCTTTCGTTCAGAACTCAAGACTTC
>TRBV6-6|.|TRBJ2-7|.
CASSYSRSYEQYF
TGTGCCAGCAGTTACTCGAGGAGCTACGAGCAGTACTTC
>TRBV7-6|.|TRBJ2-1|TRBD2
CASSTSGTSFYNEQFF
TGTGCCAGCAGTACATCCGGGACTAGCTTCTACAATGAGCAGTTCTTC
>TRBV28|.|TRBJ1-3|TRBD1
CASSWTGISGNTIYF
TGTGCCAGCAGCTGGACAGGGATCTCTGGAAACACCATATATTTT
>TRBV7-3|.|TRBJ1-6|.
CASSLGGDSPLHF
TGTGCCAGCAGCTTAGGCGGTGATTCACCCCTCCACTTT
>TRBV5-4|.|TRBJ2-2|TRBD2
CASRQAGARIGELFF
TGTGCCAGCAGACAAGCGGGGGCGCGGATCGGGGAGCTGTTTTTT
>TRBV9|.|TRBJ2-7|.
CASSVGTVAYEQYF
TGTGCCAGCAGCGTAGGGACAGTAGCCTACGAGCAGTACTTC
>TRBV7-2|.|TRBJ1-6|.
CASSLVGGTPGNSPLHF
TGTGCCAGCAGCTTAGTGGGAGGGACACCCGGAAATTCACCCCTCCACTTT
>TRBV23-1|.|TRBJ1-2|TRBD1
CASSQRRGLRGYTF
TGCGCCAGCAGTCAACGTAGGGGGCTGAGGGGCTACACCTTC
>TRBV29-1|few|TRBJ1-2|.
CSGQGGDGYTF
TGCAGCGGCCAGGGCGGCGATGGCTACACCTTC
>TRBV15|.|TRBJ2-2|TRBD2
CATSRDGAGGRTGELFF
TGTGCCACCAGCAGAGATGGAGCGGGGGGGCGAACCGGGGAGCTGTTTTTT
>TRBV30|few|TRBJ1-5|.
CAWSWAGNYQPQHF
TGTGCCTGGAGTTGGGCAGGCAATTATCAGCCCCAGCATTTT
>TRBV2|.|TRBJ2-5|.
CASSRGVSASHF
TGTGCCAGCAGCAGGGGGGTTAGCGCTTCGCACTTC
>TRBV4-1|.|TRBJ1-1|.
CASSRQGLVVVNTEAFF
TGCGCCAGCAGCCGCCAGGGGTTGGTTGTTGTGAACACTGAAGCTTTCTTT
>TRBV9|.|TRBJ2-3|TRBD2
CASSPLGGRTDTQYF
TGTGCCAGCAGCCCCCTGGGGGGGAGGACAGATACGCAGTATTTT
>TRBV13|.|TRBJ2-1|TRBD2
CASSLAGEYNEQFF
TGTGCCAGCAGCCTAGCGGGGGAATACAATGAGCAGTTCTTC
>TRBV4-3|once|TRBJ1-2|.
CASSPQAEGGYGYTF
TGCGCCAGCAGCCCCCAAGCTGAGGGAGGCTATGGCTACACCTTC